This T cell receptor (beta chain) is from a study of T cells after yellow fever vaccination. Overall study findings and caveats: After the booster, over 95% of CD4 and about nine tenths of CD8 primary-response clones were re-detected.

With respect to this clonotype: Its target is not known.

Germline-derived CDR1 and CDR2 are LGHNA and YNFKEQ. Trimming removed 0 bases at V and 2 bases at J, with 11 bases between. This CDR3 is 16 amino acids long. A single record per CDR3 protein comes from TCRdb applying MiXCR to the 5' RACE reads. The table lists around 550,000 distinct CDR3 sequences, about 19% of them singletons. Sample: PBMCs, taken 15 days after the yellow fever booster vaccination. This sequence originates from a man under 40 who received the YFV17D yellow fever vaccine. The chain couples TRBV4-2 to TRBJ2-1; TRBD2 might be the D (6 bases). The CDR3 bases are TGTGCCAGCAGCCAAGACGCCTCGGGAGCCTACAATGAGCAGTTCTTC. This encodes CASSQDASGAYNEQFF.